This TCR beta chain was sequenced in a study of CD8+CD57+ T cells in acquired aplastic anemia. Genomic DNA was employed as the template in profiling TCR beta VDJ and CDR3. TCRdb passed the reads through MiXCR, listing each CDR3 protein once. Counted here are about 64,000 distinct CDR3 sequences, around 55% occurring once; the ten biggest clones make up over 2%. This CDR3 contains 13 residues. Trimming shortened V by 10 bases and J by 6 bases, and 13 bases separated the two germline ends. Per the germline V gene, CDR1 is SNHLY and CDR2 is FYNNEI. This clonotype was recorded only once. Sequenced: sorted CD4+, CD8+, or CD8+CD57+ T cells (not recorded which) from PBMCs. The TCR sequence derives from a human donor in good health, serving as a control. The chain is built from TRBV2 and TRBJ1-6; D perhaps matches TRBD1 (6 bases). This CDR3 is CANNRETNSPLHF. DNA for the CDR3: TGTGCCAACAACAGGGAAACTAATTCACCCCTCCACTTT.